This T cell receptor (beta chain) was profiled in a study of cytotoxic CD8 clonotypes in ibrutinib-treated CLL. Study in general: Partial response occurred in 24 patients and complete response in 2; at median roughly 74 months, roughly 14 remained remitted and approximately twelve progressed.

The protocol was immunoSEQ multiplex PCR, while the TCRdb copy is restricted to in-frame clones and leaves out a portion. The sample lists some 92,000 clones; roughly four fifths were seen once. Per germline, CDR1 SGHAT and CDR2 FQNNGV. With 0 bases clipped from V and 9 bases from J, the junction kept 9 bases outside the gene matches. CDR3 size: 16 residues. This chain connects TRBV11-2 to TRBJ2-3, with 10 bases aligning to TRBD2. The sample consisted of PBMCs, taken after 24 months of ibrutinib treatment. The sequence came from a human donor with chronic lymphocytic leukemia. The CDR3 DNA follows: TGTGCCAGCAGCTTAGACGAGCTGGGACTAGCGCCAACGCAGTATTTT. Translating it yields CASSLDELGLAPTQYF. Combining the CDR3 with reference TRBV11-2 and TRBJ2-3 gives the whole variable domain EAGVAQSPRYKIIEKRQSVAFWCNPISGHATLYWYQQILGQGPKLLIQFQNNGVVDDSQLPKDRFSAERLKGVDSTLKIQPAKLEDSAVYLCASSLDELGLAPTQYFGPGTRLTVL.